The clone carrying this T cell receptor (beta chain) was detected only a few times. CDR3 size: 13 residues. V lost 1 base and J 9 bases, leaving 15 bases between the germline ends. Germline values: CDR1 SQVTM, CDR2 ANQGSEA. This entry comes from a study of metastatic and nonmetastatic thyroid tumors. Before thyroid surgery, none of the patients had received any treatment. With MiXCR, TCRdb called clones anew from the PCR reads. Found here are 25,000 to 35,000 clones, 20% to 25% of them singletons; the top ten hold roughly two fifths. Sequenced sample: blood. This chain uses TRBV29-1 with TRBJ1-2; perhaps TRBD1 as D (5 bases). This sequence was found in a female donor with papillary thyroid cancer or a benign thyroid nodule (not recorded which). Some clones in this sample may be carry-over from other donors' samples. CDR3 in amino acids: CSVEGPREFSYTF. The CDR3 DNA reads as TGCAGCGTTGAAGGTCCCAGGGAGTTTAGCTACACCTTC.